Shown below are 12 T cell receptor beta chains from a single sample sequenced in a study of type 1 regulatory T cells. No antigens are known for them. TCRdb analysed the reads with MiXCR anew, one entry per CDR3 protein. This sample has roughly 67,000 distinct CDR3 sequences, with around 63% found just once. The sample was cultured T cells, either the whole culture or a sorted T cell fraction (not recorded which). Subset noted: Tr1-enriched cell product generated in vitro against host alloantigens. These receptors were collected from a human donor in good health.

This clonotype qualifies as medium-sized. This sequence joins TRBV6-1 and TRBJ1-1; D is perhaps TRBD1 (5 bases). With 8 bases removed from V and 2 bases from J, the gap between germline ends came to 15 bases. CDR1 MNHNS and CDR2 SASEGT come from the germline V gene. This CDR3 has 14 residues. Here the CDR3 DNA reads TGTGCCAGCCGATGGCCCGGGGCTAACACTGAAGCTTTCTTT. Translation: CASRWPGANTEAFF.

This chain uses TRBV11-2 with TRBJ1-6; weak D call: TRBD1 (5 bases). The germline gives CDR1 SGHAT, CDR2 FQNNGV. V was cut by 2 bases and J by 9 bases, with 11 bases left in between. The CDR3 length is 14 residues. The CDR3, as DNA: TGTGCCAGCAGCTTACCGGTGGGGGTTTCACCCCTCCACTTT. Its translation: CASSLPVGVSPLHF.

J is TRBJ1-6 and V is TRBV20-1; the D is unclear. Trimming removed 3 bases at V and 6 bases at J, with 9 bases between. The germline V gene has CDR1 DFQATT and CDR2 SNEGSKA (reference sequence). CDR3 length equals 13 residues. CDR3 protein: CSASRPANSPLHF. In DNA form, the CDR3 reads TGCAGTGCTAGCCGGCCCGCTAATTCACCCCTCCACTTT.

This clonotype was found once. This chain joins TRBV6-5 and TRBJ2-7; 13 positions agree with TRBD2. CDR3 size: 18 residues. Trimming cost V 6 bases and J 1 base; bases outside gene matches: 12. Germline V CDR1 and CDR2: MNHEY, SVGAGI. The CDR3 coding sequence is TGTGCCAGCAGCCACTCGGGACTAGCGGGACAACCTTCCTACGAGCAGTACTTC. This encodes CASSHSGLAGQPSYEQYF.

For the CDR3, the DNA is TGTGCCAGCAGCTTGGCACGGGGAGGGCCCTACGAGCAGTACTTC. Encoded protein: CASSLARGGPYEQYF. J is TRBJ2-7 and V is TRBV5-5; 7 bases match TRBD2. CDR1 is SGHKS, CDR2 YYEKEE, per germline (reference sequence). The CDR3 sequence is 15 residues long. Losses at the gene ends were 0 bases for V and 2 bases for J; bases not matched to a gene: 5.

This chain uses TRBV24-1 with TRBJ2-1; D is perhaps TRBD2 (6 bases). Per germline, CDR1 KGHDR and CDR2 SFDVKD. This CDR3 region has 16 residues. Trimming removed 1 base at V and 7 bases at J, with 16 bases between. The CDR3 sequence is CATSDLGGPLGNEQFF. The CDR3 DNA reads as TGTGCCACCAGTGATTTAGGAGGGCCTTTAGGGAATGAGCAGTTCTTC.

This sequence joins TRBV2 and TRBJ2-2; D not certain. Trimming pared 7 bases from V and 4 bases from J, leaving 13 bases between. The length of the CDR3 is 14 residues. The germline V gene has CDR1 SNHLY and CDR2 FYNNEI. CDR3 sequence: CASTALVTTGELFF. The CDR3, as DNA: TGTGCCAGCACGGCCCTAGTGACCACCGGGGAGCTGTTTTTT.

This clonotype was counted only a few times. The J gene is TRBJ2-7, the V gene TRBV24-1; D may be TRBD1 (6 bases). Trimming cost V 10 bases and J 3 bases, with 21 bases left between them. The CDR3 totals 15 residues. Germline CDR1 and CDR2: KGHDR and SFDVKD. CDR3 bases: TGTGCCACAAGGGACCGGGACATCTGGGACTACGAGCAGTACTTC. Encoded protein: CATRDRDIWDYEQYF.

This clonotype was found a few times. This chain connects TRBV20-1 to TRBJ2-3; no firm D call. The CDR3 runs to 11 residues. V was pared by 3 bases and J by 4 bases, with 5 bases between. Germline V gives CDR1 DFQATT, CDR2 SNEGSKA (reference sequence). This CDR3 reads CSASSADTQYF. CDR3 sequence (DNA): TGCAGTGCTAGCAGCGCAGATACGCAGTATTTT.

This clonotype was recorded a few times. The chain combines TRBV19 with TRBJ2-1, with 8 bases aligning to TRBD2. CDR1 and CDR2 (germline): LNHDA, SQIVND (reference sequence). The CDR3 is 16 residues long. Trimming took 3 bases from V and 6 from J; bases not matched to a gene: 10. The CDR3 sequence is CASSIREGSGSNEQFF. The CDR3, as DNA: TGTGCCAGTAGTATCCGGGAGGGATCAGGGTCCAATGAGCAGTTCTTC.

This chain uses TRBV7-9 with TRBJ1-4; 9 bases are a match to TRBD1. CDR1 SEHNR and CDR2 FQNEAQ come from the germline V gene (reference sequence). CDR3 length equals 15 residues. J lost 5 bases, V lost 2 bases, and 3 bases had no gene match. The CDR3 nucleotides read TGTGCCAGCAGCTTATTCGGACAGGGGAATGAAAAACTGTTTTTT. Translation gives CASSLFGQGNEKLFF.

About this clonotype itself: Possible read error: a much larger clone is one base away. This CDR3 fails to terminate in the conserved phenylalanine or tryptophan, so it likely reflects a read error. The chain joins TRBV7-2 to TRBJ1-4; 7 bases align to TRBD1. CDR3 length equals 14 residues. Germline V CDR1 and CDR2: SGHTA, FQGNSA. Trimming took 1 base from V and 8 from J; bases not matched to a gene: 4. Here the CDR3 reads CASSLGGGNEKLFL. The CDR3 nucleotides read TGTGCCAGCAGCTTAGGAGGGGGCAACGAAAAACTGTTTTTG.